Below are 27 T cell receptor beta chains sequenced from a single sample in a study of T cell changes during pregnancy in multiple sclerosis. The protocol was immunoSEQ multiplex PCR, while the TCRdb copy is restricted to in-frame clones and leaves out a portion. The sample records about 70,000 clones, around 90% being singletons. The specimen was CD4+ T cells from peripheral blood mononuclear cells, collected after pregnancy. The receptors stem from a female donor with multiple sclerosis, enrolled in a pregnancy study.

As DNA, the CDR3 is TGCGCCAGCAGCTTGGCAGGGAGGGACAATGAGCAGTTCTTC. Amino acid sequence: CASSLAGRDNEQFF. The genes are TRBV5-1 and TRBJ2-1, with 7 bases that match TRBD2. The CDR3 is 14 amino acids. The V and J ends lost 0 bases and 5 bases, in that order; junction bases with no gene match: 2. Germline loops: CDR1 SGHRS, CDR2 YFSETQ.

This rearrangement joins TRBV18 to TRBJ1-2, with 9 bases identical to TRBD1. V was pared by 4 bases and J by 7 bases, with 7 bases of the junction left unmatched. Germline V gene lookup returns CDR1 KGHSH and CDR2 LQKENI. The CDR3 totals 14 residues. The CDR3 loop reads CASSQTGGSSGYTF. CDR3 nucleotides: TGTGCCAGCTCACAAACAGGGGGCTCCTCTGGCTACACCTTC.

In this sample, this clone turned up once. The CDR3 is CALSTDNSPLHF. In nucleotides, the CDR3 is TGTGCCTTATCAACGGATAATTCACCCCTCCACTTT. J is TRBJ1-6 and V is TRBV30; D remains ambiguous. Between the trimmed V and J ends, which lost 7 bases and 5 bases, there was a span of 9 bases. The CDR3 covers 12 residues. The germline V gene encodes CDR1 GTSNPN and CDR2 SVGIG (reference sequence).

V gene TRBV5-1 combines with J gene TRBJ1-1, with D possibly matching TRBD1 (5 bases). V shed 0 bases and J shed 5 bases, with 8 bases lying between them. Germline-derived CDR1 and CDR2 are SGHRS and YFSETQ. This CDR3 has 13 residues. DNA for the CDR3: TGCGCCAGCAGCTTGGGACGGGGGACTGAAGCTTTCTTT. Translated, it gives CASSLGRGTEAFF.

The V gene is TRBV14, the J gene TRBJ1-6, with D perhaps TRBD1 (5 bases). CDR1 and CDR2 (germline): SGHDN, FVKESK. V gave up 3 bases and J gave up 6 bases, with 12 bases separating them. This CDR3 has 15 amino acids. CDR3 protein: CASSHRGTGNSPLHF. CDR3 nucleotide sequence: TGTGCCAGCAGCCATCGCGGGACGGGTAATTCACCCCTCCACTTT.

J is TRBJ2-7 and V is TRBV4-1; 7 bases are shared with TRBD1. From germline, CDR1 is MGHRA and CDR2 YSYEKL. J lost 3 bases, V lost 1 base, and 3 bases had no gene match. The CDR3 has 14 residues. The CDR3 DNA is TGCGCCAGCAGCCAAGTTCAGGGGGTCTACGAGCAGTACTTC. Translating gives CASSQVQGVYEQYF.

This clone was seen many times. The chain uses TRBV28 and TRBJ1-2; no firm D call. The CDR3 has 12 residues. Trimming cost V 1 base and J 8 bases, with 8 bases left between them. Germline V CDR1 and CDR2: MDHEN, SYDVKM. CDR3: CASSLLRVGYTF. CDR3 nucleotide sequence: TGTGCCAGCAGTTTATTGCGGGTAGGCTACACCTTC.

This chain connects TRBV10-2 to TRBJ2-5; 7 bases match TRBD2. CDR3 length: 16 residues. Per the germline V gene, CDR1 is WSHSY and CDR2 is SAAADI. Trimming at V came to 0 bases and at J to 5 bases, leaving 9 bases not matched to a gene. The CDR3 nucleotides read TGCGCCAGCAGTGAGTCGGGGGGGGACGGCAGGGAGACCCAGTACTTC. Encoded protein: CASSESGGDGRETQYF.

The CDR3 is CASSFGTGYGYTF. Here the CDR3 DNA reads TGTGCCAGCAGTTTCGGGACAGGATATGGCTACACCTTC. The V and J genes are TRBV6-6 and TRBJ1-2, with TRBD1 matching 8 bases. The V gene end was trimmed by 4 bases and the J gene end by 5 bases; junction bases not matched to a gene: 3. The CDR3 spans 13 residues. Germline V gene data show CDR1 as MNHNY and CDR2 as SVGAGI (reference sequence).

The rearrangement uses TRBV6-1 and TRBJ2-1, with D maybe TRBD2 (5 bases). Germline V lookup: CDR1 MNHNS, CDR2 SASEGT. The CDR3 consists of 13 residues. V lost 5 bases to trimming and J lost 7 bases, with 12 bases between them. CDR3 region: CASSRGGDNEQFF. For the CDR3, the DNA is TGTGCCAGCAGTCGGGGTGGGGATAATGAGCAGTTCTTC.

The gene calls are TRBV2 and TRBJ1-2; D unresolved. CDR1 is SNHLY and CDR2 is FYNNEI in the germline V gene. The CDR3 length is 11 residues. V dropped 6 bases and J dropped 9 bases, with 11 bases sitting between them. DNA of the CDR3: TGTGCCAGCAGCGAGATATTGAGCTACACCTTC. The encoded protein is CASSEILSYTF.

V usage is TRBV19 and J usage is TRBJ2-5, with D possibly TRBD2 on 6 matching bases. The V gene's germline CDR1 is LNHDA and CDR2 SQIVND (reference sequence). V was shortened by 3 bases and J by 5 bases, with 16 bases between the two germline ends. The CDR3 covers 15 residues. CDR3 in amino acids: CASSITGGIGETQYF. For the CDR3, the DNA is TGTGCCAGTAGTATCACGGGCGGGATTGGGGAGACCCAGTACTTC.

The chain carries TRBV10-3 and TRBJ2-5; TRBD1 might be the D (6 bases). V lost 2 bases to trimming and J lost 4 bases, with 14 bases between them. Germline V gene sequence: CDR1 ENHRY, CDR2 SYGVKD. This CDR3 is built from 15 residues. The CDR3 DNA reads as TGTGCCATCAGTGAGACGCTGGGGGCTGCAGAGACCCAGTACTTC. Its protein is CAISETLGAAETQYF.

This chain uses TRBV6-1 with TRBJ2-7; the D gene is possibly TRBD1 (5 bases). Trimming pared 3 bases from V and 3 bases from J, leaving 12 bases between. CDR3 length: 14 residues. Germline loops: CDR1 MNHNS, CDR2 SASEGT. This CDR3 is CASSEVGAHYEQYF. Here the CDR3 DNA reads TGTGCCAGCAGTGAGGTTGGGGCGCACTACGAGCAGTACTTC.

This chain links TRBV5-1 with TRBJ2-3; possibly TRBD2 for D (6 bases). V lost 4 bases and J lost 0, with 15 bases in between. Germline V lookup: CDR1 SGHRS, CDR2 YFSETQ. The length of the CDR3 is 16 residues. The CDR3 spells CASSAMDYPSTDTQYF. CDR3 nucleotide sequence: TGCGCCAGCAGCGCTATGGACTATCCTAGCACAGATACGCAGTATTTT.

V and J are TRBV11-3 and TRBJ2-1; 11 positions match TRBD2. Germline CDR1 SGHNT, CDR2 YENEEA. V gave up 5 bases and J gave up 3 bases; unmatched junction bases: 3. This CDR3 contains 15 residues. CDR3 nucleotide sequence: TGTGCCAGCAGCGAACTAGCGGGAGTCTACAATGAGCAGTTCTTC. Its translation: CASSELAGVYNEQFF.

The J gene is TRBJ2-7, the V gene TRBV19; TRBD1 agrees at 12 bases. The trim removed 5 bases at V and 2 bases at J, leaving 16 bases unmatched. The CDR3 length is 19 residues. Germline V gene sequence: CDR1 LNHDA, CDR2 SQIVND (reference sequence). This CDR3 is CASSPRGQGALHPTYEQYF. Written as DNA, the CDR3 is TGTGCCAGTAGTCCCAGGGGACAGGGGGCTCTTCACCCAACCTACGAGCAGTACTTC.

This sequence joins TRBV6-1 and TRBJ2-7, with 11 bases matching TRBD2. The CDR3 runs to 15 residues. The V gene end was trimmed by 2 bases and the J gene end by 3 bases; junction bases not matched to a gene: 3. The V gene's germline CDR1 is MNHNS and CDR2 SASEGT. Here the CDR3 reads CASSERTSGGYEQYF. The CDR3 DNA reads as TGTGCCAGCAGTGAAAGAACTAGCGGGGGCTACGAGCAGTACTTC.

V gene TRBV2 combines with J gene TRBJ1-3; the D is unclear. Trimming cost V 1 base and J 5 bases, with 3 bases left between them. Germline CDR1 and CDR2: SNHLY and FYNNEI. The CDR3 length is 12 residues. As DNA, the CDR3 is TGTGCCAGCAGTGAAGGGCGAAACACCATATATTTT. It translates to CASSEGRNTIYF.

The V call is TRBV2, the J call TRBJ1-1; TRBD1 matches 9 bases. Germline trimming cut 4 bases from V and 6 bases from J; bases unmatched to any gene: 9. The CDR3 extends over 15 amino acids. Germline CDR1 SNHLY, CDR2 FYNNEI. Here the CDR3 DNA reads TGTGCCAGCAGTGTATCACAGGGGGCTCTCGCTGAAGCTTTCTTT. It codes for CASSVSQGALAEAFF.

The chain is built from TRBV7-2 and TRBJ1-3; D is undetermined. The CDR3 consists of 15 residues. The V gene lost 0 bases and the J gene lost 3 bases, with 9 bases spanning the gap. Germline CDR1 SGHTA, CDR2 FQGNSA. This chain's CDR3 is CASSLAGHSGNTIYF. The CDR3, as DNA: TGTGCCAGCAGCTTAGCGGGTCACAGTGGAAACACCATATATTTT.

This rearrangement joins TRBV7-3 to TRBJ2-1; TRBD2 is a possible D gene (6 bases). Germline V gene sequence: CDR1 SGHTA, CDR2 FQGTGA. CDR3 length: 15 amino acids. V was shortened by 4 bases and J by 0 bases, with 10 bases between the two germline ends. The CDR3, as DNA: TGTGCCAGCAGCTGGGTCGGGAGCTCCTACAATGAGCAGTTCTTC. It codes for CASSWVGSSYNEQFF.

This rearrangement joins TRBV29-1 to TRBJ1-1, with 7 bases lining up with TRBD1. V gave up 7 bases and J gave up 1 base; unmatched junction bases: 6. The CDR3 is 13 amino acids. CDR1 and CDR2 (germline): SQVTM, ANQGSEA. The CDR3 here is CSAAGGRNTEAFF. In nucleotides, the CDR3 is TGCAGCGCCGCAGGGGGTAGGAACACTGAAGCTTTCTTT.

The CDR3 protein is CASILMTGVGHEQYF. For the CDR3, the DNA is TGTGCCAGCATCCTAATGACGGGGGTTGGCCACGAGCAGTACTTC. This rearrangement joins TRBV2 to TRBJ2-7, with D perhaps TRBD2 (6 bases). Looked up from germline, CDR1 is SNHLY and CDR2 is FYNNEI. Trimming removed 7 bases from V and 5 bases from J, with 21 bases in between. The CDR3 length is 15 residues.

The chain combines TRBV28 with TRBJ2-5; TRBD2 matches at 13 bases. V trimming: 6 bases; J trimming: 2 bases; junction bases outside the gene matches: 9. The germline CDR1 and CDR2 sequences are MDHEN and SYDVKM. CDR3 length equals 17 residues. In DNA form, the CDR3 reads TGTGCCAGCAGCACAGGGACTAGCGGGGATACTCAAGAGACCCAGTACTTC. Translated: CASSTGTSGDTQETQYF. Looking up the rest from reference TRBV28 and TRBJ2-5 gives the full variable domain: DVKVTQSSRYLVKRTGEKVFLECVQDMDHENMFWYRQDPGLGLRLIYFSYDVKMKEKGDIPEGYSVSREKKERFSLILESASTNQTSMYLCASSTGTSGDTQETQYFGPGTRLLVL.

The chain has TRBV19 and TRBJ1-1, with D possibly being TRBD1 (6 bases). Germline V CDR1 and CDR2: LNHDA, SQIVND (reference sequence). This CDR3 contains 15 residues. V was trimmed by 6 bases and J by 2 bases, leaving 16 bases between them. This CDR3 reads CASSQTTGINTEAFF. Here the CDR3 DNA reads TGTGCCAGTAGCCAAACCACAGGGATAAACACTGAAGCTTTCTTT.

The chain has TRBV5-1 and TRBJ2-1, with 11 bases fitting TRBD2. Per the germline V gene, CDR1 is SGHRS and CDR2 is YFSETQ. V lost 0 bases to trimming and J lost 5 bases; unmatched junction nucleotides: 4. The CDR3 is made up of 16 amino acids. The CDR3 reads CASSLETSGAHNEQFF. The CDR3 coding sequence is TGCGCCAGCAGCTTGGAGACTAGCGGGGCCCACAATGAGCAGTTCTTC.